The entry that follows covers one TCR beta chain sequence. This may be a read error: a much more frequent sequence differs by one nucleotide. The sample originates from a study of T cells in Graves' hyperthyroidism and ophthalmopathy. Looked up from germline, CDR1 is DFQATT and CDR2 is SNEGSKA (reference sequence). The CDR3 is 13 amino acids. Researchers took RNA transcripts and amplified the TCR beta CDR3 regions from them. The HTBI primer set was used in a first-round RT-PCR of the TCR CDR3. A single record per CDR3 protein comes from TCRdb applying MiXCR to the multiplex PCR reads. The data hold about 640,000 distinct CDR3 sequences, with about 15% observed a single time.

The sequenced material came from blood. This TCR came from a woman between 45 and 60 years old with Graves' ophthalmopathy. This chain links TRBV20-1 with TRBJ1-1, with a possible D match to TRBD1 (5 bases). CDR3 nucleotides: TGCAGTGTTAGAGATCGGAGGGGCACTGAAGCTTTCTTT. As protein: CSVRDRRGTEAFF.